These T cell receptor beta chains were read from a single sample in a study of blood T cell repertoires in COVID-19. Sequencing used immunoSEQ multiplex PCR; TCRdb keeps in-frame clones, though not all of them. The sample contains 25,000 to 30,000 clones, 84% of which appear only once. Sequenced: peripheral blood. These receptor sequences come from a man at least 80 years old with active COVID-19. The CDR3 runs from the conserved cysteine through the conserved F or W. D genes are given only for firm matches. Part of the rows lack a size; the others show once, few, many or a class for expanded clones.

CAISESQDGGYTF	TGTGCCATCAGTGAGTCACAGGACGGTGGCTACACCTTC	few	-	TRBV10-3	TRBJ1-2
CASSQGVVGRDRAQGYTF	TGCGCCAGCAGCCAAGGAGTCGTCGGTCGGGACAGGGCCCAAGGCTACACCTTC	once	TRBD1	TRBV4-1	TRBJ1-2
CASSPLDRVSEKLFF	TGTGCCAGCAGCCCCCTCGACAGGGTCTCTGAAAAACTGTTTTTT	-	TRBD1	TRBV14	TRBJ1-4
CASSDTQRREKLFF	TGTGCCAGCAGTGATACTCAACGGCGGGAAAAACTGTTTTTT	-	-	TRBV6-1	TRBJ1-4
CASSQEQGLDYGYTF	TGTGCCAGCAGCCAAGAACAGGGGCTGGACTATGGCTACACCTTC	-	TRBD1	TRBV14	TRBJ1-2
CASSLAEQLTNNEQFF	TGCGCCAGCAGCTTGGCCGAACAGCTGACTAACAATGAGCAGTTCTTC	-	-	TRBV5-1	TRBJ2-1
CASRDKRSGANVLTF	TGTGCCAGCAGGGACAAACGCTCTGGGGCCAACGTCCTGACTTTC	-	-	TRBV19	TRBJ2-6
CASSGVIQGNEKLFF	TGTGCCAGCAGTGGCGTGATCCAGGGAAACGAAAAACTGTTTTTT	few	-	TRBV28	TRBJ1-4
CAISVGRGAGNYGYTF	TGTGCCATCAGTGTAGGCAGGGGTGCGGGCAACTATGGCTACACCTTC	-	-	TRBV10-3	TRBJ1-2
CASSSNPGTQGTEAFF	TGCGCCAGCAGCTCGAACCCCGGGACCCAGGGGACTGAAGCTTTCTTT	-	-	TRBV5-1	TRBJ1-1
CASSTNPTSGYEQYF	TGTGCCAGCAGCACCAACCCGACTAGCGGCTACGAGCAGTACTTC	-	TRBD2	TRBV9	TRBJ2-7
CASSLAGAGPQETQYF	TGTGCCAGCAGCTTGGCAGGAGCGGGGCCTCAAGAGACCCAGTACTTC	-	TRBD2	TRBV11-2	TRBJ2-5
CASSLGGDWSYNSPLHF	TGTGCCAGCAGCTTAGGCGGGGATTGGTCCTATAATTCACCCCTCCACTTT	-	-	TRBV7-9	TRBJ1-6
CASSYTTGTSSTDTQYF	TGTGCCAGCAGCTATACGACAGGGACATCTAGCACAGATACGCAGTATTTT	-	TRBD1	TRBV6-2/TRBV6-3	TRBJ2-3
CASSYSTANQPQHF	TGTGCCAGCAGTTACTCGACAGCCAATCAGCCCCAGCATTTT	once	-	TRBV6-6	TRBJ1-5
CASSTGYRTDTQYF	TGTGCCAGCAGTACAGGGTATCGCACAGATACGCAGTATTTT	-	-	TRBV5-5	TRBJ2-3
CASSLGQGNQPQHF	TGTGCCAGCAGCCTGGGACAAGGCAATCAGCCCCAGCATTTT	few	-	TRBV6-6	TRBJ1-5
CASSKSGDTEAFF	TGTGCCAGCAGTAAGTCAGGGGACACTGAAGCTTTCTTT	-	-	TRBV6-5	TRBJ1-1
CASSRRQGPQHF	TGTGCCAGTAGCCGAAGACAAGGGCCCCAGCATTTT	once	-	TRBV19	TRBJ1-5
CASSHSGQGMYEQYF	TGTGCCAGCAGCCATTCGGGACAGGGGATGTACGAGCAGTACTTC	-	TRBD1	TRBV3-1/TRBV3-2	TRBJ2-7
CASSPRLAGGNEQFF	TGTGCCAGCTCACCAAGGCTAGCGGGGGGCAATGAGCAGTTCTTC	-	TRBD2	TRBV18	TRBJ2-1
CASSSPGTGFSYNEQFF	TGTGCCAGCAGCAGTCCCGGGACAGGGTTCTCCTACAATGAGCAGTTCTTC	-	TRBD1	TRBV2	TRBJ2-1
CAWKTKTGLWEKLFF	TGTGCCTGGAAGACGAAGACAGGGCTTTGGGAAAAACTGTTTTTT	once	TRBD1	TRBV30	TRBJ1-4
CASSQDTYSYYGYTF	TGTGCCAGCAGCCAAGACACCTACTCTTACTATGGCTACACCTTC	-	-	TRBV3-1/TRBV3-2	TRBJ1-2